A single sample is the source of the 7 T cell receptor beta chains below, sequenced in a study of OX40 agonist ivuxolimab in advanced cancers. Only in-frame clones appear in the TCRdb table, and some are missing; sequencing was by immunoSEQ multiplex PCR. The table has about 76,000 clones, approximately 86% seen once. Sequencing used CD4+ or CD8+ T cells sorted from blood, obtained in a trial of the OX40 agonist ivuxolimab. These receptors all come from an adult with an advanced solid tumor such as melanoma, head and neck, liver or kidney cancer.

The chain is built from TRBV7-3 and TRBJ2-2; TRBD1 might be the D (6 bases). This CDR3 region has 15 residues. V lost 2 bases and J lost 4, with 11 bases in between. Per germline, CDR1 SGHTA and CDR2 FQGTGA. CDR3 sequence: CASSLQQGGTGELFF. The CDR3 nucleotides are TGTGCCAGCAGCTTACAACAGGGCGGCACCGGGGAGCTGTTTTTT.

The CDR3 DNA is TGTGCCAGCAGTGAACCGCAGGGGGCAACGGAGACCCAGTACTTC. As protein: CASSEPQGATETQYF. This sequence joins TRBV6-1 and TRBJ2-5; 8 bases agree with TRBD1. The ends lost 2 bases at V and 5 bases at J; junction bases unmatched: 7. CDR3 length: 15 amino acids. Germline values: CDR1 MNHNS, CDR2 SASEGT.

The CDR3 DNA follows: TGTGCCAGTGGCGGGGGGCAGGGGTCCACTGAAGCTTTCTTT. Amino acid sequence: CASGGGQGSTEAFF. The chain carries TRBV19 and TRBJ1-1, with D possibly TRBD1 on 6 matching bases. V lost 8 bases and J 4 bases, leaving 17 bases between the germline ends. This CDR3 has 14 residues. Germline CDR1 is LNHDA and CDR2 is SQIVND (reference sequence).

This chain joins TRBV5-6 and TRBJ2-5; 9 bases are shared with TRBD1. Germline-derived CDR1 and CDR2 are SGHDT and YYEEEE. After removal of 1 base from V and 4 bases from J, the junction contained 5 bases not matched to a gene. The CDR3 is 15 amino acids. CDR3 coding DNA: TGTGCCAGCAGCTTGTCGGGACAGGGCGGAGAGACCCAGTACTTC. Amino acids: CASSLSGQGGETQYF.

The CDR3 nucleotides read TGTGCCTGGAGTGTAATGGGCTATGGCTACACCTTC. Protein: CAWSVMGYGYTF. The chain has TRBV30 and TRBJ1-2; D call uncertain. Germline CDR1 and CDR2: GTSNPN and SVGIG (reference sequence). There are 12 residues in the CDR3. V lost 0 bases and J 4 bases, leaving 6 bases between the germline ends.

This clone was picked up a small number of times. J is TRBJ2-7 and V is TRBV10-3; D is undetermined. Germline CDR1 ENHRY, CDR2 SYGVKD. Trimming stripped 2 bases from V and 2 bases from J, with 1 base between. The CDR3 loop spans 11 amino acids. The CDR3 sequence is CAISETYEQYF. As DNA, the CDR3 is TGTGCCATCAGTGAGACCTACGAGCAGTACTTC.

The rearrangement links TRBV6-5 to TRBJ2-7, with 7 bases fitting TRBD2. CDR1 and CDR2 from the germline V gene are MNHEY and SVGAGI. V lost 6 bases to trimming and J lost 2 bases; unmatched junction nucleotides: 10. The CDR3 extends over 15 amino acids. The CDR3 reads CASSPRGVGPYEQYF. The CDR3 DNA reads TGTGCCAGCAGCCCCCGGGGGGTAGGCCCCTACGAGCAGTACTTC.